This T cell receptor (beta chain) was recorded in a study of T cell clones after liver transplantation. Background on the study: Subjects received no induction therapy and standard immunosuppression until randomization at 12-24 months post-transplant.

Libraries were prepared by immunoSEQ multiplex PCR; TCRdb keeps only in-frame clonotypes and omits some of them. This sample carries some 50,000 clones, roughly three quarters of them seen once, and the ten largest clones take approximately 10%. Germline-derived CDR1 and CDR2 are WSHSY and SAAADI. The CDR3 length is 14 residues. Trimming removed 6 bases from V and 2 bases from J, with 14 bases in between. The material was CD4+ T cells from blood, obtained at the 22-month timepoint. This TCR was recovered from a human patient who received a liver transplant. Some T cells may originate from the graft donor. This sequence joins TRBV10-2 and TRBJ2-7; tentative D call: TRBD1 (6 bases). CDR3 nucleotides: TGCGCCAGCAGAACGGCAGGGGATGCCTACGAGCAGTACTTC. Translation gives CASRTAGDAYEQYF.